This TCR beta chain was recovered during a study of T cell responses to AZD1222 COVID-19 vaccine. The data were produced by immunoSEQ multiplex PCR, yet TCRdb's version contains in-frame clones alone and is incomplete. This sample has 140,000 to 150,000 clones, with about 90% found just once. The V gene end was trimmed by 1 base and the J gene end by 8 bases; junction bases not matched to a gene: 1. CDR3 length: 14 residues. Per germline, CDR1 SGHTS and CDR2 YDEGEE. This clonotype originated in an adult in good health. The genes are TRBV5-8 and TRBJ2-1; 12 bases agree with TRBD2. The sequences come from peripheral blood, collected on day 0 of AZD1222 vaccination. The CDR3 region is CASSLTSGRHEQFF. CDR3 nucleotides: TGTGCCAGCAGCTTGACTAGCGGGAGGCATGAGCAGTTCTTC.